Listed below are T cell receptor beta chains from one sample, sequenced in a study of shared clonotypes between healthy human individuals. Repertoires were generated with immunoSEQ multiplex PCR, while TCRdb's copy carries only in-frame clones and drops some. This table holds around 2.5 million clones, over 85% found once. The sample taken for sequencing was naive CD4+ T cells from PBMCs. The receptors shown here come from a man younger than 35 in good health. Some clones in this sample may be carry-over from other donors' samples. Both conserved end residues are part of each CDR3. A D gene is named only where the DNA matches it firmly. Size values are once, few and many counts, or a class for expanded clones, and some rows have none.

j_call | clone_size | d_call | v_call | cdr3_aa | cdr3_nt
TRBJ2-1 | . | TRBD2 | TRBV6-5 | CSSTSALTNNEQFF | TGTTCCAGTACTAGCGCCCTAACCAACAATGAGCAGTTCTTC
TRBJ2-7 | . | . | TRBV5-1 | CASSFFQGRSYEQYF | TGCGCCAGCAGCTTTTTCCAGGGACGGAGCTACGAGCAGTACTTC
TRBJ1-5 | few | . | TRBV10-2 | CASSVGVYNQPQHF | TGCGCCAGCAGTGTCGGGGTTTACAATCAGCCCCAGCATTTT
TRBJ1-3 | . | . | TRBV28 | CASTPVPGNTIYF | TGTGCCAGCACCCCGGTCCCCGGAAACACCATATATTTT
TRBJ1-1 | . | . | TRBV6-1 | CASSGKGDTEAFF | TGTGCCAGCAGTGGGAAGGGGGACACTGAAGCTTTCTTT
TRBJ2-7 | . | . | TRBV28 | CASSLINGRYEQYF | TGTGCCAGCAGTTTGATAAACGGACGCTACGAGCAGTACTTC
TRBJ2-7 | . | . | TRBV29-1 | CSVPSGGTYEQYF | TGCAGCGTCCCCAGCGGAGGGACCTACGAGCAGTACTTC
TRBJ1-1 | . | . | TRBV18 | CASSPPSVNTEAFF | TGTGCCAGCTCACCACCCTCCGTGAACACTGAAGCTTTCTTT
TRBJ1-1 | . | . | TRBV2 | CASSDGNGMNTEAFF | TGTGCCAGCAGTGATGGAAACGGGATGAACACTGAAGCTTTCTTT
TRBJ2-7 | . | . | TRBV5-1 | CASSLIGGHEQYF | TGCGCCAGTAGCTTGATTGGGGGGCACGAGCAGTACTTC
TRBJ2-7 | . | . | TRBV5-1 | CASSLESGPYEQYF | TGCGCCAGCAGCTTGGAGTCCGGACCCTACGAGCAGTACTTC
TRBJ2-4 | . | TRBD1 | TRBV5-4 | CASSLPTGVKNIQYF | TGTGCCAGCAGCTTACCAACAGGGGTGAAGAACATTCAGTACTTC